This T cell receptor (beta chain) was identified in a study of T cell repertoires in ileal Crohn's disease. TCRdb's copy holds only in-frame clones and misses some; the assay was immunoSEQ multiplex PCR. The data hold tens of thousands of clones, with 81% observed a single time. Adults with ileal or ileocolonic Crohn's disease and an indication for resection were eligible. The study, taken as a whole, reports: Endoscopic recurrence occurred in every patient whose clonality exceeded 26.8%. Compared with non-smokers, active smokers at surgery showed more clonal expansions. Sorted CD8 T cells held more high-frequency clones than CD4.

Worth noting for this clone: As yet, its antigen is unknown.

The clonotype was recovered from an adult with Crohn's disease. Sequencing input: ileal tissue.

The CDR3 nucleotides read TGTGCCAGCACCGACCCGATATCAGGGGAAGAGACCCAGTACTTC. Translation: CASTDPISGEETQYF. This chain connects TRBV6-1 to TRBJ2-5; D perhaps matches TRBD1 (6 bases). Trimming took 7 bases from V and 3 from J, leaving 18 bases between them. Looked up from germline, CDR1 is MNHNS and CDR2 is SASEGT. CDR3 size: 15 residues.